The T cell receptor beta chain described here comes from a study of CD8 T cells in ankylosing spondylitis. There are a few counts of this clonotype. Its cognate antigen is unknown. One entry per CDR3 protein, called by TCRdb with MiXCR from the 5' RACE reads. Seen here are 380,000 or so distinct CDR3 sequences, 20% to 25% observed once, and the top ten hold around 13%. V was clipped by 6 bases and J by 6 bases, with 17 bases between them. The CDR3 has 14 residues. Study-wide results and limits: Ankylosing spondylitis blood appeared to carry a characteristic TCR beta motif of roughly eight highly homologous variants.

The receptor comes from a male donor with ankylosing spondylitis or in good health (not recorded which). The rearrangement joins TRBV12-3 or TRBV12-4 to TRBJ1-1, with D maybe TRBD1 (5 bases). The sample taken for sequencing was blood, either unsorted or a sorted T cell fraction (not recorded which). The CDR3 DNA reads TGTGCCAGCAGGGACAAGGAGGGTAAGGCTGAAGCTTTCTTT. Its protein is CASRDKEGKAEAFF.